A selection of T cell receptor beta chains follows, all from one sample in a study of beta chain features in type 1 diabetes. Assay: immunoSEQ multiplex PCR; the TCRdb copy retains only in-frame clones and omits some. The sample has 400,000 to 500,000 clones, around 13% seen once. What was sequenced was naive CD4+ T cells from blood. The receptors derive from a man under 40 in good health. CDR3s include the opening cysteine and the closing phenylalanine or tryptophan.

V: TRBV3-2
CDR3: CATKRPFF

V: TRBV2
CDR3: CASDSPDQPQHF

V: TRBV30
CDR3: CAWSAPGGRTDTQYF

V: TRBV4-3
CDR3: CASSQETPAMAEAFF

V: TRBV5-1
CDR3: CASRPQGATNEKLFF

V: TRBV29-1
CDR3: CSVQGGRPEQYF

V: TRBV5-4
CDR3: CASSLRLAGTSTDTQYF

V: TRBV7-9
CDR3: CASSPSSGQGKAFF

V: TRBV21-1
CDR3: CASSNNRCTYIQYF

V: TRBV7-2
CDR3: CASSLVGGIETQYF

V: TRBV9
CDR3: CASSPRQGSTDTQYF

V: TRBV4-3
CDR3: CASSQAEGTEAFF

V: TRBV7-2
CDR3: CASSYDGLLNIQYF

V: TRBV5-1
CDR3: CASSWSGLTYNEQFF

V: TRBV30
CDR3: CAWTLAGMAFF

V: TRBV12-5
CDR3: CASAHPPEVTSGANVLTF

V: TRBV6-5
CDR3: CASRLFWSDTEAFF

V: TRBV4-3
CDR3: CASSTTGAYEQYF

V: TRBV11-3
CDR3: CASSFESNQPQHF

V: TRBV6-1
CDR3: CASSEFGQGSSYNEQFF

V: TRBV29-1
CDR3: CSGVIARPDTDTQYF

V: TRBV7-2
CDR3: CASRAGSMGLEQYF

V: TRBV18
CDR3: CASSPGQGVGTEAFF